Given below is one T cell receptor (beta chain) in context. There is no known antigen for this receptor. No qualities accompany the bases; no much larger clone lies one base away. The cohort comprised under 700 healthy bone marrow donors. At the time of sampling, all cohort members were nominally healthy, though unrecorded immune exposures were likely present. The donor tested CMV seropositive, placing the donor among the approximately 290 seropositive members of the cohort. Every donor gave a peripheral blood sample, and the peripheral blood mononuclear cells from that sample were used for TCR beta sequencing. Genomic DNA was extracted from the blood cell samples with the Qiagen DNeasy Blood Extraction Kit. Preparation of the library involved the immunoSEQ multiplex PCR assay. A mixture of 60 forward primers for TCR Vbeta segments and 13 reverse primers for TCR Jbeta segments was used in the multiplex PCR. The CDR3 region of rearranged TCR beta genes was amplified from genomic DNA by a multiplex PCR assay. Amplified TCR beta libraries were sequenced as 87-base-pair reads on the Illumina HiSeq System. Regarding the original processing steps: In a later analysis, around 80 million unique TCR beta chains were counted across the approximately 620 repertoires, and about 9.9 million of these chains were shared by at least two donors. Raw reads were error-corrected and collapsed into unique sequences by a nearest-neighbor algorithm in which closely related sequences were merged to remove PCR and sequencing errors. Alignment of CDR3 sequences to IMGT reference sequences was used to assign V, D and J gene segments. For a sequence to be retained, at least a six-nucleotide match to both a V gene segment and a J gene segment was required. A rearrangement was called productive if the CDR3 had no stop codons and remained in frame with V and J, and every other rearrangement was called non-productive. CDR3 was defined according to IMGT convention as the region running from the second conserved V-encoded cysteine to the conserved J-encoded phenylalanine. In an earlier analysis of more than 550 of the donors, sequences lacking an unambiguous match to a single V gene segment were excluded. An earlier analysis of fewer than 750 of the donors classified V segments as functional when productive rearrangements were above 56.7% and as segregating when the standard deviation between donors was above 5%. To diagnose cytomegalovirus status from the catalog of TCR beta chain sequences, a statistical classification framework was built. V and J gene assignment, in a later analysis, came from comparing TCR nucleotide sequences with IMGT/GENE-DB human TR gene sequences. The TCRdist pipeline was used in a later analysis to assign CDR3 sequences and most-parsimonious VDJ recombination scenarios. In a later analysis, each TCR beta chain was defined by its CDR3 amino acid sequence together with its V-gene family, and reads lacking a unique V-gene family were excluded. To address suspected cross-contamination and a sequencing artifact, a later analysis removed some 620 highly shared, low-generation-probability nucleotide sequences. A later analysis calculated a clonal expansion index for each public chain from normalized within-repertoire ranks of inferred template counts. In a later analysis, generation probabilities were computed using a VDJ recombination model fitted to out-of-frame rearrangements, and the results were checked against IGoR. In a later analysis, TCR-TCR, TCR-HLA and TCR-CMV co-occurrence was scored with hypergeometric tests, and a repertoire-size bias correction was applied to TCR pairs. False discovery rates were estimated in a later analysis by permuting HLA or CMV assignments 20 times. In a later analysis, co-occurring TCRs were grouped with DBSCAN, and TCRdist sequence similarity was added when clustering was performed within HLA-allele-positive subsets. Repertoires with fewer than 30,000 or more than 120,000 public chains, plus five repertoires with anomalous nucleotide sharing, were excluded from co-occurrence clustering. TCRdb stores this immuneACCESS table with in-frame sequences only. Part of the clones is absent; in the studies checked, under half of the shortfall reflects unresolved V genes, and no reason is known for the rest. The V and J calls and clone size come from that table; D and trimming were worked out from the DNA. Recorded for this sample are nearly 200,000 clones; 77% of them occurred a single time. Approximately 2% of the sample is taken by the ten largest.

Per the germline V gene, MGHRA is the CDR1 and YSYEKL is the CDR2. The CDR3, from cysteine to phenylalanine, totals 18 residues. Only CDR3 DNA is held: 54 bases, read in frame from base 1. Relative to germline, V is missing 1 base and J is missing 8 bases, with 13 bases of the junction outside any gene match. The sample belongs to a study of cytomegalovirus exposure and HLA in healthy donors (dated by TCRdb to 2016 to 2017). Regarding the research as a whole: An earlier analysis of approximately 640 of the donors reported approximately 300 Gb of sequence data and roughly 100 million unique TCR beta sequences from 150 million to 200 million T cells. An early release covering approximately 600 HLA-typed donors comprised approximately 290 gigabases of sequencing data and roughly 86 million unique TCR sequences. The genetic ancestry cluster associated with self-reported Caucasian donors included about four fifths of the approximately 400 genotyped donors. The study aimed to test whether cataloging public T cell receptors could reveal signatures of past pathogen exposure. The study profiled the T cell repertoires of about 720 subjects by immunosequencing and related them to cytomegalovirus serostatus. Along with the roughly 700-subject first cohort, a separate validation cohort of 120 different subjects was used. To predict cytomegalovirus infection status, the study combined high-throughput TCR immunosequencing, statistical association of individual TCRs with disease status, and machine learning. To study patterns of TCR occurrence, a later analysis re-analyzed previously published TCR beta repertoires from more than 550 donors and added high-resolution HLA genotyping. Rather than using new phenotypic data, the later analysis identified candidate immune exposures from TCR beta sequences and from how often those sequences occurred across donors. An earlier analysis of more than 450 of the donors used high-throughput TCR beta sequencing to judge whether each TCR beta V gene segment behaved as functional or pseudogenic. Donor age, sex, ethnicity and CMV serostatus were compiled together with the repertoire data. A later genetic analysis used genome-wide SNP genotypes for 398 of the 666 donors, treating that subset as a discovery cohort. All discovery cohort repertoires had been generated using a single sequencing platform. Both class I and class II loci were covered by HLA typing, at four-digit resolution. The number of donors typed differed by locus, with about 629-640 for A, B, C, DRB1 and DQB1, approximately 500 for DQA1, over 600 for DPA1, and 472 for DPB1. A handful of DR-DQ haplotypes were handled as single units for association and clustering because linkage in the cohort was strong. Among about 390 genotyped donors of the cohort, an average of roughly 240,000 unique TCR beta nucleotide sequences were sequenced per donor, roughly 18% of them non-productive. Study-level results and caveats: V-gene and J-gene trimming of TCR beta chains was associated with a missense DCLRE1C variant in a later genetic analysis, and the association was replicated in an independent cohort. The only immune exposure information available for the cohort was CMV serostatus. A further reported finding was that TCR beta sequences accurately predicted the HLA-A and HLA-B alleles for most subjects in the first cohort. The presence/absence analyses assumed that sequencing depth was roughly uniform across donors, and that assumption may not be true. According to a later analysis, parvovirus B19, influenza, CMV and Epstein-Barr virus appeared linked to several top co-occurrence clusters. In the study, approximately 150 TCR beta chains were listed as associated with cytomegalovirus. Most TCR sequences were observed very rarely across donors, whereas some public TCRs were present in many individuals. Because counts were too low, seventeen rarely observed V segments, including chromosome 9 orphons, were excluded from the earlier analysis of 500 to 700 of the donors. The cohort was sequenced for TCR beta chains only, and without alpha or paired-chain data the features that could be detected were limited. In a later analysis, TCR association rates were found to vary across HLA loci, with the most associated TCRs seen for DRB1 alleles and the fewest for HLA-C alleles. The classifier was reported to diagnose cytomegalovirus status with high specificity and sensitivity in both the original cohort and the validation cohort. Strong co-occurrence of HLA alleles, especially DR and DQ, made assigning TCR associations to individual alleles difficult. It was suggested by the authors that the approach could potentially be generalized to other disease states and immunological phenotypes. A cluster of highly shared sequence variants was judged likely to represent a technical artifact of the sequencing pipeline. Linkage disequilibrium might explain the correlated functional status among segregating V segments, but an unknown experimental factor could not be excluded. According to a later analysis, most CMV-associated TCR beta chains appeared to be HLA-restricted, and the HLA associations seemed to be driven largely by CMV exposure. An earlier analysis of around 540 of the donors showed that most TCR beta V segments appeared in productive rearrangements either about 87% or about 30% of the time, which broadly matched IMGT annotations. Because HLA typing was unavailable for some donors at each locus, only the typed subset was used in association tests. Specific HLA alleles were associated with around 18,000 TCR beta sequences at a false discovery rate of 0.05 in a later analysis. In vitro tests confirmed that a few of the cytomegalovirus-associated TCR beta chains recognize cytomegalovirus antigens. In a later analysis, HLA-associated TCR beta chains were found to be more clonally expanded and to have lower generation probabilities than equally common non-associated chains. According to a later genetic analysis, donors in an Asian-associated ancestry cluster had fewer N-insertions in productive TCRs than the approximately 610-donor mean. Some IMGT-functional V segments, including TRBV6-2 and TRBV6-3, could not be told apart with the 87-base-pair reads, so those segments were excluded.

Recombination linked TRBV4-1 to TRBJ2-1; 11 central bases correspond to TRBD2. This receptor was taken from a woman aged 25 to 39 in good health and CMV-seropositive. Sequenced input: PBMCs. At the DNA level, the sequence is TGCGCCAGCAGCCAAGGATTCTGGCTAGCGGGAGGTAAGGATGAGCAGTTCTTC. The translation is CASSQGFWLAGGKDEQFF.